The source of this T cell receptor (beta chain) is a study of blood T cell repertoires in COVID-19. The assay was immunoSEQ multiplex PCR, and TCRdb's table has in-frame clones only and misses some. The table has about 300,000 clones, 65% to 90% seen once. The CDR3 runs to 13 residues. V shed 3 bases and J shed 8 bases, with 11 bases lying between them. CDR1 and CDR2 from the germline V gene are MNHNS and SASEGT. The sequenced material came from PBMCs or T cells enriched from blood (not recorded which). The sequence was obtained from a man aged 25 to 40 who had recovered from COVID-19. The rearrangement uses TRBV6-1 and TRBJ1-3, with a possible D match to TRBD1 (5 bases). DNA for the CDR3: TGTGCCAGCAGTGACAGGGCTCCGGACACCATATATTTT. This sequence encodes CASSDRAPDTIYF.